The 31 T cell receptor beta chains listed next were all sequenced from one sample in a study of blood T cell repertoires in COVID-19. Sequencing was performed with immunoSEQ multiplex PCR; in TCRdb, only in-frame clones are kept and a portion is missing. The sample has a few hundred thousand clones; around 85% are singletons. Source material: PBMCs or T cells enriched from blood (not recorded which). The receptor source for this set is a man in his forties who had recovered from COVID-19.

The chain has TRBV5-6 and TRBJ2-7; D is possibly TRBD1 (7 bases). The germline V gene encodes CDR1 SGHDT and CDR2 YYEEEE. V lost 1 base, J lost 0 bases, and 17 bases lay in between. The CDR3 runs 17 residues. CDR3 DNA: TGTGCCAGCAGCTTGACGTGGAGGGGGCTAGACTCCTACGAGCAGTACTTC. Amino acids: CASSLTWRGLDSYEQYF.

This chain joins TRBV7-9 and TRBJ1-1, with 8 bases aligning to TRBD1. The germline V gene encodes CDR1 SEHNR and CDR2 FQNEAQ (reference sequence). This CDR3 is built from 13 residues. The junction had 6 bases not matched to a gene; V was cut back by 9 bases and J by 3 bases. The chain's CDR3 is CASQGARDTEAFF. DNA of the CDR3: TGTGCCAGTCAGGGGGCGCGGGACACTGAAGCTTTCTTT.

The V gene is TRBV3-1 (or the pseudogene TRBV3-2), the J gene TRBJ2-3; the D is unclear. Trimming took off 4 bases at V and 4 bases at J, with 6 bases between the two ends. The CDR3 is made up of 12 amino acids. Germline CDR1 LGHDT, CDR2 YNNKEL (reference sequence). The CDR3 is CASSPQSDTQYF. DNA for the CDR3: TGTGCCAGCAGCCCCCAATCAGATACGCAGTATTTT.

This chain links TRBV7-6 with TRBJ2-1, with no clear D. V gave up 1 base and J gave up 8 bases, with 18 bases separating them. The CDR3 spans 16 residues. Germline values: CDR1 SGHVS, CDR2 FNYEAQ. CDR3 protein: CASSLEATSVWDEQFF. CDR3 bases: TGTGCCAGCAGCTTAGAAGCGACGTCGGTTTGGGATGAGCAGTTCTTC.

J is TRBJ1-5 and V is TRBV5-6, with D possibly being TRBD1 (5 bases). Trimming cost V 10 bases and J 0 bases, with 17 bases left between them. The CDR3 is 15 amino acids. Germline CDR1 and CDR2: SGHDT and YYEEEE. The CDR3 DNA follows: TGTGCCCCCCTGGGGGGGAAGAATAGCAATCAGCCCCAGCATTTT. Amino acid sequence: CAPLGGKNSNQPQHF.

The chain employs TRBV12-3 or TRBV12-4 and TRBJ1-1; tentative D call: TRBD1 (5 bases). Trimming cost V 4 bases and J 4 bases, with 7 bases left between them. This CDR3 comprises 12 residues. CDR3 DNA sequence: TGTGCCAGCAGTTGGGGGGGCACTGAAGCTTTCTTT. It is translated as CASSWGGTEAFF.

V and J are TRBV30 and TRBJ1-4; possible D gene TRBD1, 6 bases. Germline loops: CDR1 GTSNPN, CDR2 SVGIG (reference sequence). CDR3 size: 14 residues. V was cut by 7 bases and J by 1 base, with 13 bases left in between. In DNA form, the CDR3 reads TGTGCCTTGACCCACAGGGTAACTAATGAAAAACTGTTTTTT. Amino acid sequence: CALTHRVTNEKLFF. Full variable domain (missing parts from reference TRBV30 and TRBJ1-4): SQTIHQWPATLVQPVGSPLSLECTVEGTSNPNLYWYRQAAGRGLQLLFYSVGIGQISSEVPQNLSASRPQDRQFILSSKKLLLSDSGFYLCALTHRVTNEKLFFGSGTQLSVL.

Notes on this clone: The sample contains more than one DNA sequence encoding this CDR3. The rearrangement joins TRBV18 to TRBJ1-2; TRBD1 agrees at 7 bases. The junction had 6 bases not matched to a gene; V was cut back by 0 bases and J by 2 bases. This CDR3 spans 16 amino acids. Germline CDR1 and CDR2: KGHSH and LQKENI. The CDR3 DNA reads TGTGCCAGCTCACCACCTGGGACAGTGGGCAACTATGGCTACACCTTC. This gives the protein CASSPPGTVGNYGYTF. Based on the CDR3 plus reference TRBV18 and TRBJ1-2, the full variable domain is NAGVMQNPRHLVRRRGQEARLRCSPMKGHSHVYWYRQLPEEGLKFMVYLQKENIIDESGMPKERFSAEFPKEGPSILRIQQVVRGDSAAYFCASSPPGTVGNYGYTFGSGTRLTVV.

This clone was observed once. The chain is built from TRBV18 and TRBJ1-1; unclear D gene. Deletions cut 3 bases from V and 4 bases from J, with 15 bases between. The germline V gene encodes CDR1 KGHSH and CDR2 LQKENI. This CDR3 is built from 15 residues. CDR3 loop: CASSPRERVGTEAFF. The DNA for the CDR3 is TGTGCCAGCTCACCGCGGGAGAGGGTCGGCACTGAAGCTTTCTTT.

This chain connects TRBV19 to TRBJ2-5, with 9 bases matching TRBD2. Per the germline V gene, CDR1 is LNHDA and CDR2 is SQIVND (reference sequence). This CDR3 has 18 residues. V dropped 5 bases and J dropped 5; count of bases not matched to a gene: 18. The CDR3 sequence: CASSPTGGGGRARETQYF. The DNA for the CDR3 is TGTGCCAGTAGTCCGACCGGAGGAGGCGGGAGGGCCCGCGAGACCCAGTACTTC.

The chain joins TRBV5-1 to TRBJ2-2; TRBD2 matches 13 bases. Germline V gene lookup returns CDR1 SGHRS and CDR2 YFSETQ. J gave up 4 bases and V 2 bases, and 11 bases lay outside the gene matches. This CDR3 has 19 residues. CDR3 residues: CASSLGLAGVIRGTGELFF. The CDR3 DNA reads TGCGCCAGCAGCTTAGGACTAGCGGGAGTCATAAGGGGCACCGGGGAGCTGTTTTTT.

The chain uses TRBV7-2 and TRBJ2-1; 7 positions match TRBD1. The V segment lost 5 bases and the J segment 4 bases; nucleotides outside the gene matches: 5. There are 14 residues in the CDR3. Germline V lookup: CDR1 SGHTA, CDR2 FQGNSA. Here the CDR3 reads CASSNRQGYNEQFF. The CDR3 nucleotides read TGTGCCAGCAGCAACAGACAGGGATACAATGAGCAGTTCTTC.

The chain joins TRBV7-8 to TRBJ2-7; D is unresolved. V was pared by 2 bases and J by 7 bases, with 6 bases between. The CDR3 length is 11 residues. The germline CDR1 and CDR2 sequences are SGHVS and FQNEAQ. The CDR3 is CASSLSGEQYF. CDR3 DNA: TGTGCCAGCAGCTTATCAGGAGAGCAGTACTTC.

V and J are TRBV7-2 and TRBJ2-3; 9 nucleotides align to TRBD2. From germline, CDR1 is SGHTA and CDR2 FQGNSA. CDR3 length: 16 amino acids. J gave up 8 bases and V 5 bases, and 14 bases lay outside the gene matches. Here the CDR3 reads CASSQTAAGGLGTQYF. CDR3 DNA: TGTGCCAGCAGCCAAACGGCAGCGGGAGGCCTGGGTACGCAGTATTTT. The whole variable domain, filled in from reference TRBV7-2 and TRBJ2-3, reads GAGVSQSPSNKVTEKGKDVELRCDPISGHTALYWYRQSLGQGLEFLIYFQGNSAPDKSGLPSDRFSAERTGGSVSTLTIQRTQQEDSAVYLCASSQTAAGGLGTQYFGPGTRLTVL.

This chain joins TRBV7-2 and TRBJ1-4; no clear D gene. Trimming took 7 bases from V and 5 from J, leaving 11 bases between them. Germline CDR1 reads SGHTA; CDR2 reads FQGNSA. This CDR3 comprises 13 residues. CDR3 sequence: CASNGGQNEKLFF. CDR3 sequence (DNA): TGTGCCAGCAACGGCGGTCAAAATGAAAAACTGTTTTTT.

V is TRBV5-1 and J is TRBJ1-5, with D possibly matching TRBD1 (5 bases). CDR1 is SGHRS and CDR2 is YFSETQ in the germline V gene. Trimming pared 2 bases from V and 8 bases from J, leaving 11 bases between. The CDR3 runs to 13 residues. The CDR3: CASSFRVNEPQHF. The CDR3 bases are TGCGCCAGCAGCTTCAGGGTGAATGAGCCCCAGCATTTT. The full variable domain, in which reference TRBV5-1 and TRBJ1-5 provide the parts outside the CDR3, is KAGVTQTPRYLIKTRGQQVTLSCSPISGHRSVSWYQQTPGQGLQFLFEYFSETQRNKGNFPGRFSGRQFSNSRSEMNVSTLELGDSALYLCASSFRVNEPQHFGDGTRLSIL.

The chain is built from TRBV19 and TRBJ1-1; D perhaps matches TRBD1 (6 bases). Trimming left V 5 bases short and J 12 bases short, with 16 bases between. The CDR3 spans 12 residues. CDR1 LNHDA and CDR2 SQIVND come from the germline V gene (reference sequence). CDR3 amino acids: CASSPPGTRTFF. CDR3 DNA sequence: TGTGCCAGTAGTCCCCCCGGGACAAGGACTTTCTTT.

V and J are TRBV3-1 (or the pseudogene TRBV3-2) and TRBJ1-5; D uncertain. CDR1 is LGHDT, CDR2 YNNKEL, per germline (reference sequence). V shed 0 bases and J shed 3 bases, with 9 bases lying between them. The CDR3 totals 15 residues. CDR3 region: CASSQDLGNNQPQHF. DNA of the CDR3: TGTGCCAGCAGCCAAGATCTGGGCAACAATCAGCCCCAGCATTTT.

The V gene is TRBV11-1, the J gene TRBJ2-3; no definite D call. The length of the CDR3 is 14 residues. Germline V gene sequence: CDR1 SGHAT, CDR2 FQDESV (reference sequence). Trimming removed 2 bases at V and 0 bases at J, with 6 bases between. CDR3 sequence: CASSLYLSTDTQYF. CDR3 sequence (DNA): TGTGCCAGCAGCTTATATCTTAGCACAGATACGCAGTATTTT.

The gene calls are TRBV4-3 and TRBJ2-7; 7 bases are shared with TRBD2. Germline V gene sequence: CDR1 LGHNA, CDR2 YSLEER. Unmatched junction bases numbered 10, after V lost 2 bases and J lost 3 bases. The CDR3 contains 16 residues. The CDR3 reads CASSQREDTRVYEQYF. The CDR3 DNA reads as TGCGCCAGCAGCCAACGGGAGGACACGCGGGTCTACGAGCAGTACTTC.

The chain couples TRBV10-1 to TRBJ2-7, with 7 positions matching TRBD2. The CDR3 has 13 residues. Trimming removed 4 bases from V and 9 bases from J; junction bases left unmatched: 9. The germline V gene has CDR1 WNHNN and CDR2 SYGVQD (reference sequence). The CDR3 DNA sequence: TGCGCCAGCAGTGGGGCTAGCGGCGGTGGGCAGTACTTC. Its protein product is CASSGASGGGQYF.

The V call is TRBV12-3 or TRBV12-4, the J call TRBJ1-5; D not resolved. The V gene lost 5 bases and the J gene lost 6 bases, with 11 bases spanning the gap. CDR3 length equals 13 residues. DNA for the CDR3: TGTGCCAGCAGTATCTACGGAGGTCAGCCCCAGCATTTT. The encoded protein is CASSIYGGQPQHF.

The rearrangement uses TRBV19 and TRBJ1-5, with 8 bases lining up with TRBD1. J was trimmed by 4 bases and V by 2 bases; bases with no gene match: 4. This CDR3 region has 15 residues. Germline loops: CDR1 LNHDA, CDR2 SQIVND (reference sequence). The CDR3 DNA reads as TGTGCCAGTAGTATACAACAGGGGGGTAATCAGCCCCAGCATTTT. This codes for CASSIQQGGNQPQHF.

CDR3 in amino acids: CAWSASTGLEQYF. The DNA of the CDR3 is TGTGCCTGGAGTGCGTCTACAGGGCTGGAGCAGTACTTC. This chain connects TRBV30 to TRBJ2-7; maybe TRBD1 (6 bases). CDR3 length equals 13 residues. Germline CDR1 is GTSNPN and CDR2 is SVGIG (reference sequence). Trimming took 1 base from V and 7 from J, leaving 14 bases between them.

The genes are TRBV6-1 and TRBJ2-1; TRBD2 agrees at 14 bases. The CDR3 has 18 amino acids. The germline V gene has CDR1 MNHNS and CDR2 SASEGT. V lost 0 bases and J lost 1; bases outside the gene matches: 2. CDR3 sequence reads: CASSEAGTSGRSYNEQFF. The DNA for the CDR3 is TGTGCCAGCAGTGAAGCTGGGACTAGCGGGAGATCCTACAATGAGCAGTTCTTC.

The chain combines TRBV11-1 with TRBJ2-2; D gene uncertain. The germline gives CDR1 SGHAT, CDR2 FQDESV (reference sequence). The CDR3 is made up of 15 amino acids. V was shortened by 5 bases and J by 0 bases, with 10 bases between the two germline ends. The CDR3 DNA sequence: TGTGCCAGCAGCCTTGGGCTAACGAACACCGGGGAGCTGTTTTTT. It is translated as CASSLGLTNTGELFF.

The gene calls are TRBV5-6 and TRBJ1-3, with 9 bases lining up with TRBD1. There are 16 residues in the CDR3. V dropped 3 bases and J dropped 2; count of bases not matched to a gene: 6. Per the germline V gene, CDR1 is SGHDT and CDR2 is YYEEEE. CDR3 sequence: CASSWGTGTTGNTIYF. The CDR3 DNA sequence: TGTGCCAGCAGCTGGGGGACAGGGACCACTGGAAACACCATATATTTT. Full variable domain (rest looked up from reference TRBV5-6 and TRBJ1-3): DAGVTQSPTHLIKTRGQQVTLRCSPKSGHDTVSWYQQALGQGPQFIFQYYEEEERQRGNFPDRFSGHQFPNYSSELNVNALLLGDSALYLCASSWGTGTTGNTIYFGEGSWLTVV.

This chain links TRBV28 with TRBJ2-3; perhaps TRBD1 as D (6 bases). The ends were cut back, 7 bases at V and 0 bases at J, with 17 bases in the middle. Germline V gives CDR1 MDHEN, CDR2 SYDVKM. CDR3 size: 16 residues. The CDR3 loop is CASKRMGATSTDTQYF. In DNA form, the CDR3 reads TGTGCCAGCAAGAGGATGGGGGCTACTAGCACAGATACGCAGTATTTT.

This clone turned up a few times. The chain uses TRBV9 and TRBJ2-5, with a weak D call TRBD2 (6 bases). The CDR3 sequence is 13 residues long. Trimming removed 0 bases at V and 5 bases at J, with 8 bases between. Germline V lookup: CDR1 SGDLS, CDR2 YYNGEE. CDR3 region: CASSVGGVETQYF. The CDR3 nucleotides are TGTGCCAGCAGCGTAGGGGGGGTGGAGACCCAGTACTTC. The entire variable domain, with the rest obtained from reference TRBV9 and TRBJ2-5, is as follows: DSGVTQTPKHLITATGQRVTLRCSPRSGDLSVYWYQQSLDQGLQFLIQYYNGEERAKGNILERFSAQQFPDLHSELNLSSLELGDSALYFCASSVGGVETQYFGPGTRLLVL.

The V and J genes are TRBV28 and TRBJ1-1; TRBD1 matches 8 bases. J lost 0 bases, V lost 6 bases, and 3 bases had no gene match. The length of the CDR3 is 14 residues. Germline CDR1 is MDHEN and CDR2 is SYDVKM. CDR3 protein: CASSWDRLNTEAFF. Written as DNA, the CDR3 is TGTGCCAGCAGCTGGGACAGGCTGAACACTGAAGCTTTCTTT.

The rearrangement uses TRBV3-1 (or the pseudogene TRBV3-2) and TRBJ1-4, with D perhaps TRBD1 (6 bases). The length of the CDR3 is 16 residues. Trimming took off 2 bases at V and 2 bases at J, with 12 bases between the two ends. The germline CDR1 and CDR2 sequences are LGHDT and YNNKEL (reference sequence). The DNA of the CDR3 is TGTGCCAGCAGCCAAACCGGCAGGGGTACTAATGAAAAACTGTTTTTT. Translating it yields CASSQTGRGTNEKLFF.